A selection of T cell receptor beta chains follows, all from one sample in a study of Ad26.COV2.S vaccination and SARS-CoV-2 variants. The table came from immunoSEQ multiplex PCR; TCRdb's copy has only in-frame clones and leaves some out. The sample contains some 450,000 clones, about 92% of which appear only once. The material sequenced was peripheral blood, taken in a trial of Ad26.COV2.S vaccine versus placebo. Every receptor here comes from a person aged 18-60 years who received the Ad26.COV2.S COVID-19 vaccine or a placebo. CDR3s include the opening cysteine and the closing phenylalanine or tryptophan. The D gene is left open where the match is weak. A clone size is listed for some rows: how often the clone was seen (once, few, many), or a class if it is expanded.

TRBJ2-5	NA	NA	TRBV27	CASSFDSRGETQYF	TGTGCCAGCAGTTTTGACTCCCGCGGTGAGACCCAGTACTTC
TRBJ2-5	NA	NA	TRBV25-1	CASSLDRETQYF	TGTGCCAGCAGCTTAGATAGGGAGACCCAGTACTTC
TRBJ2-5	NA	TRBD1	TRBV18	CASSSPGGGETQYF	TGTGCCAGCTCATCGCCAGGGGGCGGGGAGACCCAGTACTTC
TRBJ2-1	NA	TRBD2	TRBV6-1	CASSESLAGVYNEQFF	TGTGCCAGCAGTGAATCCCTAGCGGGGGTTTACAATGAGCAGTTCTTC
TRBJ2-3	NA	TRBD1	TRBV19	CASSKGAGGADTQYF	TGTGCCAGTAGTAAAGGGGCAGGGGGCGCAGATACGCAGTATTTT
TRBJ2-5	NA	NA	TRBV10-3	CAIRRGLQETQYF	TGTGCCATCAGGAGGGGACTCCAAGAGACCCAGTACTTC
TRBJ2-7	NA	TRBD1	TRBV5-1	CASSPDRGSSYEQYF	TGCGCCAGCAGCCCGGACAGGGGGAGCTCCTACGAGCAGTACTTC
TRBJ1-2	NA	NA	TRBV29-1	CSVPTGSKGYGYTF	TGCAGCGTTCCTACAGGGAGTAAGGGCTATGGCTACACCTTC
TRBJ2-1	few	NA	TRBV3-1/TRBV3-2	CASSPALVLEQFF	TGTGCCAGCAGCCCGGCTCTCGTACTAGAGCAGTTCTTC
TRBJ2-1	NA	NA	TRBV10-3	CATQPTGGSYNEQFF	TGTGCCACACAGCCGACTGGTGGCTCCTACAATGAGCAGTTCTTC
TRBJ2-4	NA	TRBD2	TRBV27	CASSLSGRARFSAKNIQYF	TGTGCCAGCAGTCTTAGCGGGAGGGCCCGGTTTTCGGCCAAAAACATTCAGTACTTC
TRBJ2-7	NA	NA	TRBV18	CASSPPGAGYEQYF	TGTGCCAGCTCACCCCCAGGGGCTGGCTACGAGCAGTACTTC
TRBJ2-7	NA	NA	TRBV2	CASSGGPKSSYEQYF	TGTGCCAGCAGTGGTGGGCCAAAGAGCTCCTACGAGCAGTACTTC
TRBJ1-5	NA	TRBD1	TRBV27	CASSLRQGEGQPQHF	TGTGCCAGCAGTCTCCGACAGGGTGAGGGTCAGCCCCAGCATTTT
TRBJ2-3	NA	TRBD2	TRBV4-2	CASSQEGTSGRGGDTQYF	TGTGCCAGCAGCCAAGAAGGGACTAGCGGGAGAGGCGGGGATACGCAGTATTTT
TRBJ2-3	NA	NA	TRBV5-7	CASSLATVTATDTQYF	TGTGCCAGCAGCTTGGCGACGGTAACAGCCACAGATACGCAGTATTTT
TRBJ1-2	NA	TRBD1	TRBV15	CATSREGQGGIYGYTF	TGTGCCACCAGCAGAGAGGGACAGGGGGGGATCTATGGCTACACCTTC
TRBJ1-5	few	TRBD1	TRBV3-1/TRBV3-2	CASSQDPRGLPQHF	TGTGCCAGCAGCCAAGATCCCAGGGGGCTGCCCCAGCATTTT
TRBJ2-7	NA	NA	TRBV28	CASGSGEQYF	TGTGCCAGCGGAAGCGGCGAGCAGTACTTC
TRBJ2-7	NA	NA	TRBV6-5	CASHRDAPYEQYF	TGTGCCAGCCACCGGGACGCCCCCTACGAGCAGTACTTC
TRBJ1-3	NA	TRBD1	TRBV5-1	CASSSPGQGGNTIYF	TGCGCCAGCAGTAGCCCGGGACAGGGTGGAAACACCATATATTTT
TRBJ2-2	NA	NA	TRBV27	CASNRQGAGELFF	TGTGCCAGCAACAGGCAAGGGGCCGGGGAGCTGTTTTTT
TRBJ1-6	once	TRBD1	TRBV5-5	CASSFAGGFGSPLHF	TGTGCCAGCAGCTTCGCAGGGGGCTTCGGATCACCCCTCCACTTT
TRBJ1-5	NA	TRBD1	TRBV28	CASGKQGKYSNQPQHF	TGTGCCAGCGGTAAACAGGGGAAATATAGCAATCAGCCCCAGCATTTT
TRBJ2-7	NA	TRBD1	TRBV6-5	CASSIRTGTYEQYF	TGTGCCAGCAGTATAAGGACAGGGACCTACGAGCAGTACTTC
TRBJ2-3	NA	TRBD1	TRBV28	CASSVDRGSTDTQYF	TGTGCCAGCAGCGTCGACAGGGGAAGCACAGATACGCAGTATTTT
TRBJ2-5	NA	TRBD1	TRBV9	CASSARTGNYQETQYF	TGTGCCAGCAGCGCCCGGACAGGGAATTACCAAGAGACCCAGTACTTC
TRBJ1-1	NA	TRBD1	TRBV7-3	CASSLFGYRGLTEAFF	TGTGCCAGCAGCTTATTTGGTTACAGGGGCTTGACTGAAGCTTTCTTT
TRBJ2-2	NA	TRBD1	TRBV9	CASSPPGQGAGGELFF	TGTGCCAGCAGCCCCCCGGGACAGGGGGCAGGCGGGGAGCTGTTTTTT
TRBJ1-2	NA	NA	TRBV2	CASSEDGGYGYTF	TGTGCCAGCAGTGAGGACGGGGGCTATGGCTACACCTTC
TRBJ1-1	NA	NA	TRBV9	CASSAGHLNTEAFF	TGTGCCAGCAGCGCGGGACACTTGAACACTGAAGCTTTCTTT
TRBJ2-6	NA	NA	TRBV5-1	CASSSGIRSGANVLTF	TGCGCCAGCAGCAGCGGTATCCGCTCTGGGGCCAACGTCCTGACTTTC
TRBJ2-1	NA	TRBD1	TRBV3-1/TRBV3-2	CASSPDRGLYNEQFF	TGTGCCAGCAGCCCGGACAGGGGCCTCTACAATGAGCAGTTCTTC
TRBJ1-5	NA	NA	TRBV6-6	CASSYDSSNQPQHF	TGTGCCAGCAGTTACGACAGTAGCAATCAGCCCCAGCATTTT
TRBJ1-6	NA	NA	TRBV7-2	CASSFKQGPNSPLHF	TGTGCCAGCAGCTTTAAGCAGGGACCAAATTCACCCCTCCACTTT
TRBJ2-5	once	NA	TRBV7-3	CASSSDGRDQETQYF	TGTGCCAGCAGCTCCGACGGACGGGATCAAGAGACCCAGTACTTC